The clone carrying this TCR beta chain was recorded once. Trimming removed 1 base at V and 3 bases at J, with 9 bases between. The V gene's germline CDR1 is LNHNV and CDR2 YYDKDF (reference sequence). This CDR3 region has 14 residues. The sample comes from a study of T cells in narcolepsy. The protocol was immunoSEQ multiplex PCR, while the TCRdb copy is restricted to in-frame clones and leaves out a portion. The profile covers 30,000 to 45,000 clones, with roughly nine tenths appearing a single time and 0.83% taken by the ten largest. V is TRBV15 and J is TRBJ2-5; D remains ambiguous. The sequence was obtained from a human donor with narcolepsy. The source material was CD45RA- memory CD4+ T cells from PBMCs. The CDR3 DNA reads TGTGCCACCAGCAGAGGAGCAGGAAAAGAGACCCAGTACTTC. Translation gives CATSRGAGKETQYF.